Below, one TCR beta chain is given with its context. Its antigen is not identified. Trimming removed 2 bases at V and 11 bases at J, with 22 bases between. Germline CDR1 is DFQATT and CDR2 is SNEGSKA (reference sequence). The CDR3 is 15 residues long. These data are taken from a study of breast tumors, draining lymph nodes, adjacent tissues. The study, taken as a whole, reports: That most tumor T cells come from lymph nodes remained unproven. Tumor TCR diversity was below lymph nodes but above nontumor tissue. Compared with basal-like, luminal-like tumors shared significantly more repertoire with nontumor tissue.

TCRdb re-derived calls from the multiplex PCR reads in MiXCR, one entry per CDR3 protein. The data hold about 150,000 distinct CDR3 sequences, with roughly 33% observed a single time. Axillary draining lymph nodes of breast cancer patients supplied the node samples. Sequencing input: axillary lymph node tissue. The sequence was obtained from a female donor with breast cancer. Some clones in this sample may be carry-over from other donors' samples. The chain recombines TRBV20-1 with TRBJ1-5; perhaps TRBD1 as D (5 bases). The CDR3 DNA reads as TGCAGTGCTAGACCCCAAAGTGGGGGGGTGGAGACCCAGCATTTT. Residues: CSARPQSGGVETQHF.